Below, one TCR beta chain is given with its context. What it binds is not known. The germline CDR1 and CDR2 sequences are LNHDA and SQIVND (reference sequence). This CDR3 spans 14 amino acids. Trimming pared 3 bases from V and 5 bases from J, leaving 13 bases between. These data belong to a study of T cells after yellow fever vaccination. General study points: Highly abundant clonotypes carried over from the bulk population could end up in FACS-sorted repertoires as contaminants. A secondary response was less intense yet reached its peak sooner, at day 5 versus 15. Clones from primary vaccination mostly reappeared after the booster (around 97% CD4, just over 85% CD8).

TCRdb passed the 5' RACE reads through MiXCR, listing each CDR3 protein once. The sample has some 390,000 distinct CDR3 sequences; around 20% are singletons. The receptor comes from a man younger than 35 who received the YFV17D yellow fever vaccine. The material sequenced was PBMCs, taken before the yellow fever booster vaccination. This chain joins TRBV19 and TRBJ1-1, with TRBD1 as a possible D gene (5 bases). The CDR3 region has the DNA TGTGCCAGTAGTATGGCGAGGGGAGATACTGAAGCTTTCTTT. This gives the protein CASSMARGDTEAFF.